What follows are 3 T cell receptor beta chains derived from one specimen sequenced in a study of CD8+CD57+ T cells in acquired aplastic anemia. TCR beta VDJ combinations and CDR3 sequences were profiled from genomic DNA. TCRdb used MiXCR to reprocess the reads, holding one entry per CDR3 protein. The sample consists of 200,000 to 250,000 distinct CDR3 sequences, approximately 35% of them appearing once. Sample: sorted CD4+, CD8+, or CD8+CD57+ T cells (not recorded which) from PBMCs. The receptors were gathered from a human donor in good health, serving as a control.

Notes on this clonotype: This may be a read error: a much more frequent sequence differs by one nucleotide. The chain is built from TRBV20-1 and TRBJ2-3; the D gene could be TRBD1 or TRBD2 (5 bases each). This CDR3 spans 14 amino acids. V lost 4 bases and J 8 bases, leaving 19 bases between the germline ends. Germline CDR1 is DFQATT and CDR2 is SNEGSKA (reference sequence). The CDR3 region has the DNA TGCAGTGCTATTGACGGGACCACAACGGGTACGCAGTATTTT. Translating gives CSAIDGTTTGTQYF.

This chain's CDR3 is CASSGWGDKSYEQYF. In DNA, the CDR3 is TGTGCCAGCAGTGGGTGGGGGGACAAATCCTACGAGCAGTACTTC. The chain employs TRBV2 and TRBJ2-7; tentatively, D is TRBD1 or TRBD2 (6 bases each). The CDR3 is 15 amino acids. The V gene's germline CDR1 is SNHLY and CDR2 FYNNEI. The germline V and J ends were trimmed by 4 bases and 1 base, with 14 bases remaining between them.

Remarks on this clonotype: Without the conserved terminal phenylalanine or tryptophan, this CDR3 likely stems from a read error. The chain combines TRBV2 with TRBJ2-5; tentatively, D is TRBD2 (5 bases). The V end was cut by 6 bases, the J end by 1 base, with 15 bases between. The CDR3 loop spans 15 amino acids. Per germline, CDR1 SNHLY and CDR2 FYNNEI. The CDR3 region is CASRPGVAIQETQYL. DNA for the CDR3: TGTGCCAGCAGGCCCGGGGTTGCGATCCAAGAGACCCAGTACCTC.